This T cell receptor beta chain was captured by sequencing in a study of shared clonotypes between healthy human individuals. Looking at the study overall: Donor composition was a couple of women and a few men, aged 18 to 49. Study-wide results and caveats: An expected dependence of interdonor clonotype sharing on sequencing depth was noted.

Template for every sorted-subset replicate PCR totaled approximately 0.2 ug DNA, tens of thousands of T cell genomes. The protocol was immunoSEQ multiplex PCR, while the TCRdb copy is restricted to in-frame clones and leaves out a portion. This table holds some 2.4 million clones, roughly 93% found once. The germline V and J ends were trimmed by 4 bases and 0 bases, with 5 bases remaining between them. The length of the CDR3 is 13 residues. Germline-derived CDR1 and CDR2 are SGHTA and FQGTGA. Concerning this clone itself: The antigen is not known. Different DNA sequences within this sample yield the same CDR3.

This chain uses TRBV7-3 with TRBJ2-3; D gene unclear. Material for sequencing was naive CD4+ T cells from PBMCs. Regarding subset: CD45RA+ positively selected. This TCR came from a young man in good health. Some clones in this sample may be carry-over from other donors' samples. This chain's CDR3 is CASSSQSTDTQYF. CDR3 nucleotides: TGTGCCAGCAGCTCTCAGAGCACAGATACGCAGTATTTT.